The 25 T cell receptor beta chains below were found in one sample sequenced in a study of blood T cell repertoires in COVID-19. Libraries were prepared by immunoSEQ multiplex PCR; TCRdb keeps only in-frame clonotypes and omits some of them. Of a few hundred thousand clones in the sample, 85% were seen once. Sequencing was done on a sample of PBMCs or T cells enriched from blood (not recorded which). Source of these receptors: a middle-aged man who had recovered from COVID-19.

This chain connects TRBV7-2 to TRBJ1-6; D possibly corresponds to TRBD1 (5 bases). Germline V gives CDR1 SGHTA, CDR2 FQGNSA. CDR3 size: 14 residues. V was shortened by 2 bases and J by 8 bases, with 10 bases between the two germline ends. The CDR3 coding sequence is TGTGCCAGCAGCTTACAGGGCTGGGATTCACCCCTCCACTTT. Its translation is CASSLQGWDSPLHF.

The chain recombines TRBV5-4 with TRBJ2-7; 8 bases map to TRBD1. This CDR3 is built from 16 residues. Looked up from germline, CDR1 is SGHNT and CDR2 is YYREEE (reference sequence). Trimming cost V 3 bases and J 3 bases; bases outside gene matches: 11. This CDR3 reads CASSSPGTGNFYEQYF. For the CDR3, the DNA is TGTGCCAGCAGCTCGCCCGGGACAGGCAACTTCTACGAGCAGTACTTC. Drawing the rest from reference TRBV5-4 and TRBJ2-7, the complete variable domain is ETGVTQSPTHLIKTRGQQVTLRCSSQSGHNTVSWYQQALGQGPQFIFQYYREEENGRGNFPPRFSGLQFPNYSSELNVNALELDDSALYLCASSSPGTGNFYEQYFGPGTRLTVT.

The CDR3 bases are TGCAGCGTTGAAGTTGGACAGGGAGACGGCTACACCTTC. This gives the protein CSVEVGQGDGYTF. This chain links TRBV29-1 with TRBJ1-2; 8 positions match TRBD1. Germline CDR1 is SQVTM and CDR2 is ANQGSEA. The trim removed 1 base at V and 8 bases at J, leaving 6 bases unmatched. The CDR3 sequence is 13 residues long. Full variable domain (rest looked up from reference TRBV29-1 and TRBJ1-2): SAVISQKPSRDICQRGTSLTIQCQVDSQVTMMFWYRQQPGQSLTLIATANQGSEATYESGFVIDKFPISRPNLTFSTLTVSNMSPEDSSIYLCSVEVGQGDGYTFGSGTRLTVV.

In this sample, this clone turned up once. The chain has TRBV6-2 or TRBV6-3 and TRBJ2-7, with 9 nucleotides matching TRBD2. Losses at the gene ends were 2 bases for V and 3 bases for J; bases not matched to a gene: 14. The germline V gene has CDR1 MNHEY and CDR2 SVGEGT. The CDR3 totals 18 residues. The CDR3 coding sequence is TGTGCCAGCAGTTACCGCCTCCTCCGGGCGGGAGGGTACTACGAGCAGTACTTC. Residues: CASSYRLLRAGGYYEQYF.

The V call is TRBV2, the J call TRBJ2-7; 7 bases are a match to TRBD2. Germline V gene lookup returns CDR1 SNHLY and CDR2 FYNNEI. J was trimmed by 3 bases and V by 0 bases; bases with no gene match: 2. CDR3 size: 14 residues. CDR3 loop: CASSEAPGGYEQYF. The CDR3 region has the DNA TGTGCCAGCAGTGAAGCGCCGGGGGGCTACGAGCAGTACTTC. Using reference TRBV2 and TRBJ2-7 for the parts outside the CDR3, the full variable domain is EPEVTQTPSHQVTQMGQEVILRCVPISNHLYFYWYRQILGQKVEFLVSFYNNEISEKSEIFDDQFSVERPDGSNFTLKIRSTKLEDSAMYFCASSEAPGGYEQYFGPGTRLTVT.

This rearrangement joins TRBV21-1 to TRBJ1-6; no DNA check was done on the table's D call, TRBD1. TRBV21-1 is termed a pseudogene. The CDR3 length is 15 residues. CDR3 residues: CASSPGQTDNSPLHF. For the CDR3, the DNA is TGTGCCAGCAGCCCCGGACAGACGGATAATTCACCCCTCCACTTT.

This clone was recorded only once. The chain is built from TRBV19 and TRBJ1-1, with D hard to call. This CDR3 is 13 amino acids long. Trimming took off 3 bases at V and 2 bases at J, with 7 bases between the two ends. Germline V gene sequence: CDR1 LNHDA, CDR2 SQIVND (reference sequence). This CDR3 is CASSMTRNTEAFF. CDR3 nucleotides: TGTGCCAGTAGTATGACAAGAAACACTGAAGCTTTCTTT.

This clone has more than one count but fewer than ten. The chain combines TRBV4-1 with TRBJ1-2; the match to TRBD1 covers 8 bases. With V trimmed by 1 base and J by 7 bases, 8 bases remained unmatched. The CDR3 extends over 15 amino acids. Germline CDR1 MGHRA, CDR2 YSYEKL. The CDR3 DNA reads as TGCGCCAGCAGCCAAGCCCGGCAGGGGGCACTTGGCTACACCTTC. This codes for CASSQARQGALGYTF.

The rearrangement links TRBV6-5 to TRBJ2-7; D is perhaps TRBD1 (6 bases). The V gene lost 5 bases and the J gene lost 2 bases, with 13 bases spanning the gap. In germline, CDR1 is MNHEY, CDR2 SVGAGI. CDR3 length: 14 amino acids. The CDR3, as DNA: TGTGCCAGCAGTCCTAAACAGGGTGCCTACGAGCAGTACTTC. Amino acids: CASSPKQGAYEQYF.

This sequence joins TRBV5-1 and TRBJ2-1; maybe TRBD2 (5 bases). CDR1 SGHRS and CDR2 YFSETQ come from the germline V gene. Trimming shortened V by 0 bases and J by 2 bases, and 12 bases separated the two germline ends. The CDR3 spans 16 residues. Here the CDR3 reads CASSLGWESAYNEQFF. The CDR3 DNA reads TGCGCCAGCAGCTTGGGGTGGGAGTCAGCCTACAATGAGCAGTTCTTC. The variable domain in full, with the rest retrieved from reference TRBV5-1 and TRBJ2-1, is KAGVTQTPRYLIKTRGQQVTLSCSPISGHRSVSWYQQTPGQGLQFLFEYFSETQRNKGNFPGRFSGRQFSNSRSEMNVSTLELGDSALYLCASSLGWESAYNEQFFGPGTRLTVL.

This clone was found once. The chain joins TRBV30 to TRBJ1-5; D is ambiguous. V lost 5 bases and J 3 bases, leaving 11 bases between the germline ends. Germline values: CDR1 GTSNPN, CDR2 SVGIG (reference sequence). The CDR3 is 13 amino acids. CDR3 sequence reads: CAWALESNQPQHF. CDR3 nucleotides: TGTGCCTGGGCCCTCGAGTCCAATCAGCCCCAGCATTTT.

The V call is TRBV12-3 or TRBV12-4, the J call TRBJ2-7; perhaps TRBD1 as D (5 bases). CDR3 size: 13 residues. Trimming took 4 bases from V and 2 from J, leaving 9 bases between them. CDR3 nucleotide sequence: TGTGCCAGCAGTTCGACAGTCGCCTACGAGCAGTACTTC. This gives the protein CASSSTVAYEQYF.

The rearrangement links TRBV7-9 to TRBJ1-2; 7 positions agree with TRBD1. CDR3 length: 17 amino acids. Trimming at V came to 0 bases and at J to 1 base, leaving 8 bases not matched to a gene. Germline V lookup: CDR1 SEHNR, CDR2 FQNEAQ (reference sequence). The CDR3 region is CASSLASGTAYNYGYTF. In DNA form, the CDR3 reads TGTGCCAGCAGCTTAGCCTCCGGGACAGCCTATAACTATGGCTACACCTTC. Full variable domain (outside the CDR3, taken from reference TRBV7-9 and TRBJ1-2): DTGVSQNPRHKITKRGQNVTFRCDPISEHNRLYWYRQTLGQGPEFLTYFQNEAQLEKSRLLSDRFSAERPKGSFSTLEIQRTEQGDSAMYLCASSLASGTAYNYGYTFGSGTRLTVV.

J is TRBJ1-1 and V is TRBV12-2; the tabulated D call, TRBD1, remains unverified against the DNA. TRBV12-2 is labeled a pseudogene. The CDR3 has 16 residues. Written as DNA, the CDR3 is TGTGCAAGTCGCTTAGGTCGAGGACAGGGGGACACTGAAGCTTTCTTT. Its translation is CASRLGRGQGDTEAFF.

This chain connects TRBV7-9 to TRBJ2-1; TRBD2 aligns across 7 bases. This CDR3 spans 15 amino acids. The V and J ends lost 1 base and 3 bases, in that order; junction bases with no gene match: 3. The germline gives CDR1 SEHNR, CDR2 FQNEAQ (reference sequence). CDR3 sequence (DNA): TGTGCCAGCAGCTTAGGAGCGGGATACTACAATGAGCAGTTCTTC. Translating it yields CASSLGAGYYNEQFF.

The chain couples TRBV7-3 to TRBJ2-7, with D possibly matching TRBD2 (5 bases). V lost 5 bases and J 5 bases, leaving 13 bases between the germline ends. CDR1 and CDR2 from the germline V gene are SGHTA and FQGTGA. There are 13 residues in the CDR3. The CDR3 bases are TGTGCCAGCAGCCCAACTAGGGTCGACGAGCAGTACTTC. Encoded protein: CASSPTRVDEQYF.

The rearrangement links TRBV7-3 to TRBJ2-3, with 8 nucleotides matching TRBD1. Germline assignment: CDR1 SGHTA and CDR2 FQGTGA. CDR3 length: 16 amino acids. Trimming at V came to 5 bases and at J to 4 bases, leaving 11 bases not matched to a gene. The CDR3 DNA reads as TGTGCCAGCAGCAAAGGACAGGGAGGCGGAGCAGATACGCAGTATTTT. Translated: CASSKGQGGGADTQYF.

The chain has TRBV5-6 and TRBJ2-2, with 10 nucleotides matching TRBD1. Trimming cost V 6 bases and J 4 bases; bases outside gene matches: 9. This CDR3 has 16 amino acids. CDR1 is SGHDT and CDR2 is YYEEEE in the germline V gene. The CDR3 bases are TGTGCCAGCATCAAAGTCGGGACAGGGGCCACCGGGGAGCTGTTTTTT. It codes for CASIKVGTGATGELFF.

The V call is TRBV6-5, the J call TRBJ1-3; 8 bases are shared with TRBD1. Looked up from germline, CDR1 is MNHEY and CDR2 is SVGAGI. Trimming at V came to 5 bases and at J to 4 bases, leaving 4 bases not matched to a gene. The CDR3 is made up of 14 amino acids. CDR3 DNA sequence: TGTGCCAGCAGTACAGGGGGTGCCGGAAACACCATATATTTT. Translation: CASSTGGAGNTIYF.

For this clone: Sequence at one end of the junction differs from germline and may be a read error. The chain employs TRBV2 and TRBJ1-6; D uncertain. The germline CDR1 and CDR2 sequences are SNHLY and FYNNEI. This CDR3 has 13 residues. The CDR3, as DNA: TGTGCCAGCAGGGAAGCACAAAATTCACCCCTCCACTTT. This encodes CASREAQNSPLHF.

The chain uses TRBV9 and TRBJ2-3; 7 bases line up with TRBD2. J lost 4 bases, V lost 0 bases, and 8 bases had no gene match. In germline, CDR1 is SGDLS, CDR2 YYNGEE. The CDR3 consists of 16 residues. The CDR3 sequence is CASSVGLADVPDTQYF. DNA for the CDR3: TGTGCCAGCAGCGTAGGGCTAGCGGACGTACCAGATACGCAGTATTTT.

The rearrangement joins TRBV9 to TRBJ1-6, with 10 bases that match TRBD1. The trim removed 4 bases at V and 7 bases at J, leaving 8 bases unmatched. Germline lookup yields CDR1 SGDLS and CDR2 YYNGEE. The CDR3 length is 16 residues. CDR3 bases: TGTGCCAGCAGCTTAGGGGACAGGGGCTCAAATTCACCCCTCCACTTT. Its translation is CASSLGDRGSNSPLHF.

The chain is built from TRBV18 and TRBJ2-1; D might be TRBD2 (6 bases). The germline gives CDR1 KGHSH, CDR2 LQKENI. V shed 3 bases and J shed 9 bases, with 18 bases lying between them. The CDR3 has 15 residues. CDR3 in DNA: TGTGCCAGCTCACCCGGCCCAAGTGGGGAGGTTGAGCAGTTCTTC. This sequence encodes CASSPGPSGEVEQFF. Drawing the rest from reference TRBV18 and TRBJ2-1, the complete variable domain is NAGVMQNPRHLVRRRGQEARLRCSPMKGHSHVYWYRQLPEEGLKFMVYLQKENIIDESGMPKERFSAEFPKEGPSILRIQQVVRGDSAAYFCASSPGPSGEVEQFFGPGTRLTVL.

This chain uses TRBV12-5 with TRBJ2-1; the match to TRBD2 covers 8 bases. V gave up 0 bases and J gave up 4 bases; unmatched junction bases: 14. From germline, CDR1 is LGHNT and CDR2 FRNRAP. The CDR3 runs 19 residues. The CDR3 region has the DNA TGTGCTAGTGGTTTGGTGGTTCGGAAAACTAGCGGAGAATACAATGAGCAGTTCTTC. This codes for CASGLVVRKTSGEYNEQFF.

This clone has just one count. The chain links TRBV6-5 to TRBJ2-3; TRBD2 matches at 11 bases. The germline V gene encodes CDR1 MNHEY and CDR2 SVGAGI. This CDR3 has 14 residues. The V and J ends lost 6 bases and 3 bases, in that order; junction bases with no gene match: 2. The CDR3 loop reads CASSTSGSTDTQYF. Written as DNA, the CDR3 is TGTGCCAGCAGCACTAGCGGGAGTACAGATACGCAGTATTTT.